What follows are 3 T cell receptor beta chains derived from one specimen sequenced in a study of radiotherapy plus CTLA-4 blockade in lung cancer. Method: immunoSEQ multiplex PCR; TCRdb's copy keeps in-frame clones and lacks some. The table includes about 50,000 clones, 70% to 90% detected once. The sequencing here drew on peripheral blood, taken from a patient treated with radiotherapy plus ipilimumab. The receptors shown here come from a human donor with non-small cell lung cancer whose response to radiotherapy plus ipilimumab could not be evaluated.

This sequence joins TRBV18 and TRBJ1-4; tentative D call: TRBD1 (6 bases). V was cut by 1 base and J by 0 bases, with 15 bases left in between. The CDR3 runs 18 residues. CDR1 and CDR2 from the germline V gene are KGHSH and LQKENI. For the CDR3, the DNA is TGTGCCAGCTCACCACGATCGGGGGGCGTTGCAACTAATGAAAAACTGTTTTTT. The encoded protein is CASSPRSGGVATNEKLFF.

In its sample, this clone was seen once. The chain is built from TRBV4-1 and TRBJ1-1; 7 nucleotides match TRBD1. The CDR3 spans 16 residues. V trimming: 3 bases; J trimming: 0 bases; junction bases outside the gene matches: 7. The germline CDR1 and CDR2 sequences are MGHRA and YSYEKL. CDR3 sequence: CASSQGTAGLNTEAFF. The CDR3 coding sequence is TGCGCCAGCAGCCAGGGGACAGCCGGCCTGAACACTGAAGCTTTCTTT.

The CDR3 region has the DNA TGTGCCAGCAGCGACAGTACTAGCACAGATACGCAGTATTTT. It codes for CASSDSTSTDTQYF. The V and J genes are TRBV6-5 and TRBJ2-3; TRBD1 is a possible D gene (5 bases). In germline, CDR1 is MNHEY, CDR2 SVGAGI. V gave up 6 bases and J gave up 0 bases, with 10 bases separating them. CDR3 size: 14 residues.